The next 6 T cell receptor beta chains were all read from a single sample in a study of long-term antiretroviral therapy in people with HIV. The run of the v3.0 immunoSEQ assay was at survey level. Sequenced by immunoSEQ multiplex PCR; TCRdb stores in-frame clones only, minus some. Of about 18,000 clones detected, 79% appear once; the ten largest clones hold roughly 6.7%. Here the sequenced sample was unsorted PBMCs, taken at the start of antiretroviral therapy, before treatment. The receptors derive from a man between 18 and 35 years old with HIV.

The chain combines TRBV28 with TRBJ1-1, with D maybe TRBD1 (5 bases). The CDR3 contains 13 residues. Germline V gene sequence: CDR1 MDHEN, CDR2 SYDVKM. V was shortened by 7 bases and J by 0 bases, with 9 bases between the two germline ends. The CDR3 sequence: CASTLQVNTEAFF. CDR3 coding DNA: TGTGCCAGCACCTTACAGGTGAACACTGAAGCTTTCTTT.

J is TRBJ2-1 and V is TRBV9; maybe TRBD1 (5 bases). V lost 2 bases, J lost 13 bases, and 16 bases lay in between. Germline assignment: CDR1 SGDLS and CDR2 YYNGEE. The CDR3 has 13 amino acids. For the CDR3, the DNA is TGTGCCAGCAGCGTCACCTTACGACAGCTACAGTTCTTC. Translated, it gives CASSVTLRQLQFF.

The genes are TRBV4-3 and TRBJ1-4, with a weak D call TRBD1 (5 bases). V shed 2 bases and J shed 4 bases, with 11 bases lying between them. This CDR3 region has 15 residues. Germline values: CDR1 LGHNA, CDR2 YSLEER. CDR3 in amino acids: CASSQPGGFNEKLFF. As DNA, the CDR3 is TGCGCCAGCAGCCAACCGGGGGGGTTTAATGAAAAACTGTTTTTT.

This clone was seen a few times. V is TRBV4-3 and J is TRBJ2-7; D could derive from TRBD1 or TRBD2 (6 bases each). The germline V gene encodes CDR1 LGHNA and CDR2 YSLEER. The V end was cut by 0 bases, the J end by 2 bases, with 11 bases between. This CDR3 is built from 15 residues. Here the CDR3 DNA reads TGCGCCAGCAGCCAAGATAGGGGGGATCCCTACGAGCAGTACTTC. This codes for CASSQDRGDPYEQYF.

CDR3 nucleotide sequence: TGTGCCAGCAGCGCGGGGGAGAATGAGCAGTTCTTC. This encodes CASSAGENEQFF. The rearrangement uses TRBV9 and TRBJ2-1; D is perhaps TRBD2 (6 bases). Trimming pared 3 bases from V and 7 bases from J, leaving 8 bases between. Germline loops: CDR1 SGDLS, CDR2 YYNGEE. The CDR3 loop spans 12 amino acids.

This clone has a single count. The rearrangement uses TRBV9 and TRBJ2-3; D possibly corresponds to TRBD1 (6 bases). Germline V lookup: CDR1 SGDLS, CDR2 YYNGEE. Trimming took off 3 bases at V and 4 bases at J, with 9 bases between the two ends. The CDR3 length is 13 residues. The CDR3 bases are TGTGCCAGCAGCGGCCCAGGGGCAGATACGCAGTATTTT. Amino acid sequence: CASSGPGADTQYF.